This entry concerns a single T cell receptor (beta chain). Produced via immunoSEQ multiplex PCR; TCRdb's table is partial and in-frame only. The table has under 150,000 clones, around nine tenths seen once. The source of the sample is a study of T cell responses to AZD1222 COVID-19 vaccine. Germline CDR1 is SGHDN and CDR2 is FVKESK. The CDR3 length is 16 residues. V shed 5 bases and J shed 3 bases, with 19 bases lying between them. The specimen was peripheral blood, collected on day 0 of AZD1222 vaccination. The receptor was isolated from an adult in good health. V and J are TRBV14 and TRBJ1-1; D possibly corresponds to TRBD1 (6 bases). CDR3 bases: TGTGCCAGCAGCTCTAATTACAGGGCTTTGGACACTGAAGCTTTCTTT. Encoded protein: CASSSNYRALDTEAFF.